This T cell receptor (beta chain) was documented in a study of regulatory T cells in long-lasting Graves disease. As to time point: newly diagnosed GD, antithyroid drugs for less than 3 months. The authors made the TCR library using RNA they extracted from PBMCs. Through Arm-PCR of CDR3 regions and iRepertoire HTBI primers, TCR beta libraries were built. MiXCR, applied by TCRdb to the multiplex PCR reads, yields one record per CDR3 protein. The data contain 350,000 to 450,000 distinct CDR3 sequences, approximately 15% of them singletons. This clonotype was observed at least ten times. These data were likewise used in another study, on T cells in Graves' hyperthyroidism and ophthalmopathy.

The specimen was peripheral blood mononuclear cells (PBMCs), collected at new diagnosis, from a patient treated with antithyroid drugs. The TCR was taken from a woman aged 40 to 50 with Graves disease.

This CDR3 is CASSEGASFAGELFF. CDR3 DNA sequence: TGTGCCAGCAGTGAAGGAGCTAGCTTTGCCGGGGAGCTGTTTTTT. The chain has TRBV2 and TRBJ2-2; D might be TRBD2 (5 bases). CDR1 is SNHLY and CDR2 is FYNNEI in the germline V gene. V lost 1 base and J lost 6, with 12 bases in between. The CDR3 runs 15 residues.